The T cell receptor beta chain under discussion was sequenced for a study of identifying expanded T cells in peripheral blood. The V and J ends lost 0 bases and 7 bases respectively, with 10 bases between them. CDR1 MGHRA and CDR2 YSYEKL come from the germline V gene. CDR3 length equals 13 residues. Profiling relied on immunoSEQ multiplex PCR, and the TCRdb table lists in-frame clones only, not all of them. The repertoire holds fewer than 130,000 clones, with around 88% as singletons. The genes are TRBV4-1 and TRBJ2-7, with D uncertain. Sequenced: blood. The receptor comes from a person between 18 and 75 years old in good health. The CDR3 DNA is TGCGCCAGCAGCCAAGAAGGTGTGGGTGAGCAGTACTTC. It codes for CASSQEGVGEQYF.